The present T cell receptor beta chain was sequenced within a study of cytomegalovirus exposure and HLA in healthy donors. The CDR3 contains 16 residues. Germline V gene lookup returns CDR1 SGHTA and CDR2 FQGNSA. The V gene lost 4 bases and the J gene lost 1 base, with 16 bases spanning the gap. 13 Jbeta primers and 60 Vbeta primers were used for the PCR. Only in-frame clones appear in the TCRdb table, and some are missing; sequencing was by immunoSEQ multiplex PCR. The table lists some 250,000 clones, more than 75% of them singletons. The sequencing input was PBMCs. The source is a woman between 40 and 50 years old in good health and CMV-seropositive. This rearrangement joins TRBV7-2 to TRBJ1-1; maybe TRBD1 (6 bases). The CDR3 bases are TGTGCCAGCAGCTCGGCCCGGGACATACAGAACACTGAAGCTTTCTTT. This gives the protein CASSSARDIQNTEAFF.